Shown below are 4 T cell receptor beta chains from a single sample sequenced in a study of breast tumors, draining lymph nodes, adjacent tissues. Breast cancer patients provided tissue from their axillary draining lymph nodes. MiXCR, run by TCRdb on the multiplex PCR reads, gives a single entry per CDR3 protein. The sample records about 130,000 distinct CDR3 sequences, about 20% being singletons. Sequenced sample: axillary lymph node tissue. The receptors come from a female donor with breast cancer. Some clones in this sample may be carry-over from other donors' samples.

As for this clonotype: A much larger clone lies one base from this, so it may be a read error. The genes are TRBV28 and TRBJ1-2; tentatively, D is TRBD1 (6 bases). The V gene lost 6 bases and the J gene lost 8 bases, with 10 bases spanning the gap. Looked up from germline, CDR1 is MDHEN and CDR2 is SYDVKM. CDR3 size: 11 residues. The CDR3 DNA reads TGTGCCAGCAGGAGACAGGTCGGCTACACCTTC. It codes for CASRRQVGYTF.

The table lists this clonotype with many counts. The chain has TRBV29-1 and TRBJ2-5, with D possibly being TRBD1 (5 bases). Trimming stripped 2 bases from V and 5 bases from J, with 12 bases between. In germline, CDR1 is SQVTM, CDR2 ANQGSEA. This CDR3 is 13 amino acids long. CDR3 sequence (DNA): TGCAGCGTTGAATTGCAGGGCTGGGAGACCCAGTACTTC. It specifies CSVELQGWETQYF.

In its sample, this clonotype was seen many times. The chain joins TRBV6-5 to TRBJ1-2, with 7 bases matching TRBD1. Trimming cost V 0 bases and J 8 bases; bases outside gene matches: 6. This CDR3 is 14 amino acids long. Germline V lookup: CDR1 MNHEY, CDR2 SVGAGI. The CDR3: CASSYSTGMDGYTF. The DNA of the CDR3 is TGTGCCAGCAGTTACTCGACAGGGATGGACGGCTACACCTTC.

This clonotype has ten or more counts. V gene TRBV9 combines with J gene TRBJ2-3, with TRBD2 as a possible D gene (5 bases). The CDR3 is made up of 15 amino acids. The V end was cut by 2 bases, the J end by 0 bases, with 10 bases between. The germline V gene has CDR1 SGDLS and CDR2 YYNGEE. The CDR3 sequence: CASSVDRTSTDTQYF. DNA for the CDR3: TGTGCCAGCAGCGTTGACCGGACTAGCACAGATACGCAGTATTTT.